This section outlines one T cell receptor beta chain sequence together with its context. The record originates from a study of T cell responses to AZD1222 COVID-19 vaccine. Some clones are missing from TCRdb's copy, which holds only in-frame ones; the method was immunoSEQ multiplex PCR. Altogether more than 110,000 clones are present, over 90% being singletons, with the ten largest covering less than 6.5%. Deletions cut 3 bases from V and 6 bases from J, with 15 bases between. The germline V gene has CDR1 MNHEY and CDR2 SMNVEV (reference sequence). CDR3 length equals 15 residues. The chain links TRBV27 to TRBJ1-5; TRBD1 is a possible D gene (5 bases). The source material was peripheral blood, sampled on day 0 of AZD1222 vaccination. The sequence was obtained from an adult in good health. CDR3 nucleotides: TGTGCCAGCAGTTTTGGGCAGGGCGGGGGTCAGCCCCAGCATTTT. This sequence encodes CASSFGQGGGQPQHF.